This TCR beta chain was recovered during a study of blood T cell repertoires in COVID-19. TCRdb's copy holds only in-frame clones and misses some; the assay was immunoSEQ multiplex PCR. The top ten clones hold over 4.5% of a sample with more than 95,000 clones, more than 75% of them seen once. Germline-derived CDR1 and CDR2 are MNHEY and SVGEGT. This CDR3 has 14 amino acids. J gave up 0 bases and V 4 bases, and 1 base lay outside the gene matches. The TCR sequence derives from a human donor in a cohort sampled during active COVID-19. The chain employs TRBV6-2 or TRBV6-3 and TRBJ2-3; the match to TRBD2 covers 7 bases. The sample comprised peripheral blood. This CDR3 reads CASSLAGSTDTQYF. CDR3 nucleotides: TGTGCCAGCAGTTTAGCGGGTAGCACAGATACGCAGTATTTT.